This T cell receptor (beta chain) was identified during a study of response to subunit inactivated influenza vaccine. Overall study findings and caveats: Authors proposed each seasonal influenza vaccination draws in few new T cells.

TCRdb reprocessed the RT-PCR reads via MiXCR and lists one record per CDR3 protein. The sample shows about 570,000 distinct CDR3 sequences, about 11% of them seen only once. This clonotype has just a few counts. The antigen is unknown. Germline V lookup: CDR1 SQVTM, CDR2 ANQGSEA. The CDR3 totals 12 residues. Trimming left V 4 bases short and J 9 bases short, with 13 bases between. The same sample was also used in a study of T cells expressing NK-cell markers. From that paper: 5'RACE template switching built TCR beta cDNA with unique molecular identifiers. The sequencing cohort of eight donors included seven HCMV-seropositive individuals and one seronegative individual. Five to seven of the donors carried dominant NKG2C+ clonotypes that took up about 1.0-8% of their CD8+ T cells. Leadership of the CD3+CD56-NKG2C+ fraction also belonged to these clonotypes in a handful of donors.

This TCR derives from a man between 50 and 59 years old who received an inactivated influenza vaccine. The chain carries TRBV29-1 and TRBJ2-1; TRBD2 might be the D (5 bases). This material consisted of PBMCs from blood, taken on the day of vaccination. CDR3 DNA: TGCAGCGTTGGGTCCGGGATGGGTGAGCAGTTCTTC. Translation gives CSVGSGMGEQFF.